Detailed here is one T cell receptor (beta chain). This entry comes from a study of early T cells in non-severe SARS-CoV-2 infection. Study-level information: The sequenced material was bulk RNA from unsorted whole blood, and its chains were unpaired.

Germline V gives CDR1 SEHNR, CDR2 FQNEAQ (reference sequence). J lost 1 base, V lost 5 bases, and 12 bases had no gene match. This CDR3 has 17 amino acids. TCRdb itself ran the 5' RACE reads through MiXCR, one entry per CDR3 protein. The profile shows about 90,000 distinct CDR3 sequences, approximately 12% of them singletons. The sample was whole blood, taken at baseline. The receptor comes from an adult who was a healthcare worker with PCR-confirmed SARS-CoV-2 infection or an uninfected control (not recorded which). The chain combines TRBV7-9 with TRBJ2-5; 8 positions agree with TRBD2. The CDR3 spells CASSQRVAGPFQETQYF. Written as DNA, the CDR3 is TGTGCCAGCAGCCAGAGGGTAGCGGGACCCTTCCAAGAGACCCAGTACTTC.